These 5 T cell receptor beta chains were sequenced from one sample in a study of T cells in Graves' hyperthyroidism and ophthalmopathy. Amplified TCR beta CDR3 regions derived from RNA transcripts. Initially, a first-round RT-PCR of the TCR CDR3 employed the HTBI primer set. TCRdb redid the calling of the multiplex PCR reads with MiXCR, one entry per CDR3 protein. The table includes about 530,000 distinct CDR3 sequences, about 15% detected once. Sequencing was done on a sample of blood. These receptors were taken from a young woman with Graves' ophthalmopathy.

The chain employs TRBV4-2 and TRBJ2-1, with unresolved D. Germline assignment: CDR1 LGHNA and CDR2 YNFKEQ. The CDR3 is made up of 18 amino acids. Trimming stripped 0 bases from V and 0 bases from J, with 15 bases between. The DNA of the CDR3 is TGTGCCAGCAGCCAAGAGGATAGAGGTCGGAGCTCCTACAATGAGCAGTTCTTC. Amino acid sequence: CASSQEDRGRSSYNEQFF.

This chain joins TRBV5-4 and TRBJ2-2; 8 nucleotides line up with TRBD2. V gave up 4 bases and J gave up 7 bases; unmatched junction bases: 6. The CDR3 contains 14 residues. The germline CDR1 and CDR2 sequences are SGHNT and YYREEE (reference sequence). The CDR3 loop reads CASSVGREFGELFF. CDR3 coding DNA: TGTGCCAGCAGCGTCGGGAGGGAGTTCGGGGAGCTGTTTTTT.

This clonotype occurred many times. The CDR3, as DNA: TGTGCCAGCAGTTCCATGGGCAGGGGGCATAATTCACCCCTCCACTTT. Protein sequence: CASSSMGRGHNSPLHF. The chain combines TRBV27 with TRBJ1-6; 8 nucleotides agree with TRBD1. With 4 bases clipped from V and 5 bases from J, the junction kept 7 bases outside the gene matches. CDR3 size: 16 residues. The germline gives CDR1 MNHEY, CDR2 SMNVEV (reference sequence).

This clonotype has a handful of counts. The chain joins TRBV9 to TRBJ2-5; D is possibly TRBD1 or TRBD2 (6 bases each). This CDR3 region has 17 residues. The germline V gene has CDR1 SGDLS and CDR2 YYNGEE. V was clipped by 4 bases and J by 3 bases, with 22 bases between them. The CDR3 reads CASSLDPWSGGEETQYF. The CDR3 coding sequence is TGTGCCAGCAGCTTAGACCCCTGGTCCGGGGGCGAAGAGACCCAGTACTTC.

This clonotype occurred many times. The V gene is TRBV27, the J gene TRBJ2-3; TRBD2 might be the D (5 bases). From germline, CDR1 is MNHEY and CDR2 SMNVEV (reference sequence). This CDR3 spans 13 amino acids. The V end was cut by 4 bases, the J end by 3 bases, with 8 bases between. The CDR3 sequence is CASSYTRTDTQYF. The DNA for the CDR3 is TGTGCCAGCAGTTACACTAGGACAGATACGCAGTATTTT.